This TCR beta chain was found in a study of lymphopenia after photon versus proton radiotherapy. Only in-frame clones appear in the TCRdb table, and some are missing; sequencing was by immunoSEQ multiplex PCR. This table has 150,000 to 200,000 clones, roughly nine tenths appearing once. The CDR3 consists of 14 residues. J lost 9 bases, V lost 5 bases, and 10 bases had no gene match. Germline V CDR1 and CDR2: SEHNR, FQNEAQ (reference sequence). This chain connects TRBV7-9 to TRBJ2-1; 7 bases agree with TRBD2. The input for sequencing was peripheral blood, taken from a patient treated with photon-based radiotherapy. This clonotype was sampled from a man in his fifties with gastric cancer. DNA of the CDR3: TGTGCCAGCAGCATAGAAATTAGCGGGTTTGAGCAGTTCTTC. Translated: CASSIEISGFEQFF.